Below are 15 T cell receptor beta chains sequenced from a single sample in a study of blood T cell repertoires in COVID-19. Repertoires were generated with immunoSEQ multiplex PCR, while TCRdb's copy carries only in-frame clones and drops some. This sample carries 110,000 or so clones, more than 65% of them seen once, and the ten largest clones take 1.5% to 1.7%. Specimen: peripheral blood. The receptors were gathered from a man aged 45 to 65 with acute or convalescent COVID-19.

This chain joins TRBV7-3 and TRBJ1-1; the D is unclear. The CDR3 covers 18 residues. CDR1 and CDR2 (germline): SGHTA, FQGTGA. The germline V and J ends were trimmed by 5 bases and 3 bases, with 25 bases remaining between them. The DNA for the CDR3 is TGTGCCAGCAGCCCTCAGACACCTACGAAACTCCTCCACACTGAAGCTTTCTTT. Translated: CASSPQTPTKLLHTEAFF.

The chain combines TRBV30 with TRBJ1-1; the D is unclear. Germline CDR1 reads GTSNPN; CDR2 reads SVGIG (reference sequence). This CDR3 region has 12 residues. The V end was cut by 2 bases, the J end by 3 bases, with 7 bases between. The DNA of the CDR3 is TGTGCCTGGAGTAGGAGAGACACTGAAGCTTTCTTT. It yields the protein CAWSRRDTEAFF.

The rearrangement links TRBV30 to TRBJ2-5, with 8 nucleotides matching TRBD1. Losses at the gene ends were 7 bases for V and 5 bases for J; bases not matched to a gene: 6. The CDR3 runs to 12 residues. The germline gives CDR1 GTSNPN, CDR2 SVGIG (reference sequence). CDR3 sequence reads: CASRQGWETQYF. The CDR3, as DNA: TGTGCCTCCCGACAGGGGTGGGAGACCCAGTACTTC.

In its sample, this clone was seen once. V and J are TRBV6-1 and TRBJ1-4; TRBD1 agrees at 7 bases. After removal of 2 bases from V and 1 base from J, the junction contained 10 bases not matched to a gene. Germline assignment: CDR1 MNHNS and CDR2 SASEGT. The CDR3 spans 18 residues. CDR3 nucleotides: TGTGCCAGCAGTGAATGGGAACAGGGGTTCGGAACTAATGAAAAACTGTTTTTT. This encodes CASSEWEQGFGTNEKLFF.

CDR3 DNA sequence: TGTGCCAGCAGCCCCTTCGAGGACAGGGCCAATGAGCAGTTCTTC. Its protein product is CASSPFEDRANEQFF. The V gene is TRBV3-1 (or the pseudogene TRBV3-2), the J gene TRBJ2-1, with TRBD1 identical over 8 bases. The CDR3 totals 15 residues. V was pared by 4 bases and J by 6 bases, with 8 bases of the junction left unmatched. From germline, CDR1 is LGHDT and CDR2 YNNKEL (reference sequence).

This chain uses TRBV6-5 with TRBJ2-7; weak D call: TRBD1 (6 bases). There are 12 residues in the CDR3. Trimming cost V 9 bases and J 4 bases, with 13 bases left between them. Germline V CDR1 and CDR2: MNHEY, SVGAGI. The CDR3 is CASTGHPYEQYV. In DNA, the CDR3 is TGTGCCAGTACGGGACACCCGTACGAGCAGTACGTC.

CDR3 loop: CASSQTRTGSDTQYF. CDR3 DNA: TGCGCCAGCAGCCAAACCCGGACAGGGTCGGATACGCAGTATTTT. The rearrangement uses TRBV4-1 and TRBJ2-3; 8 positions agree with TRBD1. J lost 6 bases, V lost 2 bases, and 7 bases had no gene match. Germline V CDR1 and CDR2: MGHRA, YSYEKL. This CDR3 comprises 15 residues.

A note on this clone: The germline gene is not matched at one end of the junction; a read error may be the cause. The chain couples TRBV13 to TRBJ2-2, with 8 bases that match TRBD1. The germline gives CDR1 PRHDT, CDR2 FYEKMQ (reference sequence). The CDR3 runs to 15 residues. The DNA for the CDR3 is TGTGCCAGCAGTTTAGGACAGGGCCGAACCGGGGAGCTGTTTTTT. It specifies CASSLGQGRTGELFF.

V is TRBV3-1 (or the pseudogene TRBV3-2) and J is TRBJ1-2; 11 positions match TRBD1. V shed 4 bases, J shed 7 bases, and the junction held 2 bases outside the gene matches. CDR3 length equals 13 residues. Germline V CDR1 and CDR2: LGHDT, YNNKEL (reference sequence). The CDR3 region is CASSPGTGGGYTF. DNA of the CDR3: TGTGCCAGCAGCCCCGGGACAGGGGGTGGCTACACCTTC.

CDR3 sequence (DNA): TGTGCCATCAGTGATCTAGCGGGGGGAGGTCCGGAGCTGTTTTTT. Amino acids: CAISDLAGGGPELFF. The J gene is TRBJ2-2, the V gene TRBV10-3; the match to TRBD2 covers 11 bases. There are 15 residues in the CDR3. CDR1 ENHRY and CDR2 SYGVKD come from the germline V gene. V lost 3 bases and J lost 10; bases outside the gene matches: 7.

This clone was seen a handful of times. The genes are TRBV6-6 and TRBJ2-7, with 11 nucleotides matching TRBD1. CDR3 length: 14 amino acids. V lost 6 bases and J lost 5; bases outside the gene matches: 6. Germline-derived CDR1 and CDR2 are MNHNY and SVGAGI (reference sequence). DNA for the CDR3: TGTGCCAGCAGGGCTGGGACAGGGGGTAACGAGCAGTACTTC. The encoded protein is CASRAGTGGNEQYF.

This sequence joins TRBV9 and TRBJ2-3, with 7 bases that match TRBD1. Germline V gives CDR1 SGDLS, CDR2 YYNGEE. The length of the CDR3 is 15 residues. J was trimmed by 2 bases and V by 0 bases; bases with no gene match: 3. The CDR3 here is CASSVGQGFTDTQYF. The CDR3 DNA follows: TGTGCCAGCAGCGTAGGACAGGGTTTCACAGATACGCAGTATTTT. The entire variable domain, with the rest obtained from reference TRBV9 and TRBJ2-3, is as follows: DSGVTQTPKHLITATGQRVTLRCSPRSGDLSVYWYQQSLDQGLQFLIQYYNGEERAKGNILERFSAQQFPDLHSELNLSSLELGDSALYFCASSVGQGFTDTQYFGPGTRLTVL.

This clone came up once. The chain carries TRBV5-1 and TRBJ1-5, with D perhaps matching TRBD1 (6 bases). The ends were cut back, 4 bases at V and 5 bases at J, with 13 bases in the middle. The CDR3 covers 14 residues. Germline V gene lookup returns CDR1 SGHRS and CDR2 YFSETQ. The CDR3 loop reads CASSKTGLDQPQHF. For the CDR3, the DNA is TGCGCCAGCAGCAAGACAGGCCTCGATCAGCCCCAGCATTTT.

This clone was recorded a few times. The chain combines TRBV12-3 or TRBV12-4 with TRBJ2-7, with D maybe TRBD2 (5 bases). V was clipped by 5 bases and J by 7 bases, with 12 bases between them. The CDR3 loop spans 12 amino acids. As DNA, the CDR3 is TGTGCCAGCAGTCCCCAGAGAGGGGAGCAGTACTTC. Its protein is CASSPQRGEQYF.

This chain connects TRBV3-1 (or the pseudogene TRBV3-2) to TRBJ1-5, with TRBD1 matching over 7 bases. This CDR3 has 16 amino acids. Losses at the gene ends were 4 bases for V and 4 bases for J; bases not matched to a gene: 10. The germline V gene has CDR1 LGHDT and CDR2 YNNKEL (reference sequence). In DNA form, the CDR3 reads TGTGCCAGCAGCCCCGGGTTAGGGGGCATTAATCAGCCCCAGCATTTT. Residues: CASSPGLGGINQPQHF.